The present T cell receptor (beta chain) was sequenced within a study of blood T cell repertoires in COVID-19. Individuals drawn from approximately 26 US areas were roughly 18 to 89 years old. Assay used: immunoSEQ multiplex PCR; TCRdb lists only in-frame clones, some missing. Counted here are 320,000 or so clones, roughly 90% occurring once; the ten biggest clones make up under 1.3%. This sequence originates from a woman aged 25-40 years who had recovered from COVID-19. Sample: PBMCs or T cells enriched from blood (not recorded which).

CDR3 sequence (DNA): TGTGCCAGCAGTGCCCGGGGGGGGCGCTCTGGAAACACCATATATTTT. This gives the protein CASSARGGRSGNTIYF. The chain couples TRBV27 to TRBJ1-3, with D possibly TRBD1 on 6 matching bases. V was clipped by 5 bases and J by 0 bases, with 14 bases between them. In germline, CDR1 is MNHEY, CDR2 SMNVEV (reference sequence). The CDR3 is 16 residues long.